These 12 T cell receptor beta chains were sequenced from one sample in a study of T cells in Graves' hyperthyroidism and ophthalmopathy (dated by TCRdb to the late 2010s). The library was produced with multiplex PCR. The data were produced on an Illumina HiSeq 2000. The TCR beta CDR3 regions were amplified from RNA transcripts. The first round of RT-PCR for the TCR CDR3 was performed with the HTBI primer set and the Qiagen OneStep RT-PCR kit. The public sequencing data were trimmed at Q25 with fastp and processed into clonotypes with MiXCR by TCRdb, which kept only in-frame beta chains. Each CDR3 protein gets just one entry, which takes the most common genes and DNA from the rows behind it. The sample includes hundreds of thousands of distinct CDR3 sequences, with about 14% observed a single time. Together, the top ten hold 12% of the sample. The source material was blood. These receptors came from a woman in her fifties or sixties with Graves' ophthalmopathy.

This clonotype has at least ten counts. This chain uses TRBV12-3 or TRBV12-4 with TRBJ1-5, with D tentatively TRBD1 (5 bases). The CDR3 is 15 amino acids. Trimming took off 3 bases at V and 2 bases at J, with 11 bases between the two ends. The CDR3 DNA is TGTGCCAGCAGTTTGTGGGGGGTCGGCAATCAGCCCCAGCATTTT. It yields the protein CASSLWGVGNQPQHF.

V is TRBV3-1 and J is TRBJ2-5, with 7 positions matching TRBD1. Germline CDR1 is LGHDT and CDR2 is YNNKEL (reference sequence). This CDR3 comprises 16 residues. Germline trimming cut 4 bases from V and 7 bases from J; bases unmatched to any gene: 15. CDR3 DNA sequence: TGTGCCAGCAGCCCCACCCCGGACAGGACCTTTTTGACCCAGTACTTC. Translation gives CASSPTPDRTFLTQYF.

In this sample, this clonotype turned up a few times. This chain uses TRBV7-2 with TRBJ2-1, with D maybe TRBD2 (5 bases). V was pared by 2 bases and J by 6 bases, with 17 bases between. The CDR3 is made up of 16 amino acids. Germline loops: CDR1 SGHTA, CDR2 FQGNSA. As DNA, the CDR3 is TGTGCCAGCAGCTTAACGAGGAGAAGAGGGTCCAATGAGCAGTTCTTC. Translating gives CASSLTRRRGSNEQFF.

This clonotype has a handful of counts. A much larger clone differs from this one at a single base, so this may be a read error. The CDR3 region has the DNA TGTGCCAGCAGTCGGGACGGGGCTGCGGGAGTAAAAGGGCAGTTCTTC. This sequence encodes CASSRDGAAGVKGQFF. The chain joins TRBV28 to TRBJ2-1; 7 bases agree with TRBD2. This CDR3 is built from 16 residues. The germline CDR1 and CDR2 sequences are MDHEN and SYDVKM. The ends lost 5 bases at V and 12 bases at J; junction bases unmatched: 19.

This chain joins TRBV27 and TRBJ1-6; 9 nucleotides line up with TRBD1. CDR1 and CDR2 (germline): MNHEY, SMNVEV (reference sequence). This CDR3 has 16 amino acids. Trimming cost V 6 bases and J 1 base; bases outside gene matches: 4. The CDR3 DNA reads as TGTGCCAGCAGGGAACAGGGGGCTTCCTATAATTCACCCCTCCACTTT. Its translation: CASREQGASYNSPLHF.

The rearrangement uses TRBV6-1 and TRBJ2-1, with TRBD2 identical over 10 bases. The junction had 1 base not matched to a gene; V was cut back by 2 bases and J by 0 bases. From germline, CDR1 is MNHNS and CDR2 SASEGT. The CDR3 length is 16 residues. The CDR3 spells CASSEPSGSSYNEQFF. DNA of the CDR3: TGTGCCAGCAGTGAACCTAGCGGGAGCTCCTACAATGAGCAGTTCTTC.

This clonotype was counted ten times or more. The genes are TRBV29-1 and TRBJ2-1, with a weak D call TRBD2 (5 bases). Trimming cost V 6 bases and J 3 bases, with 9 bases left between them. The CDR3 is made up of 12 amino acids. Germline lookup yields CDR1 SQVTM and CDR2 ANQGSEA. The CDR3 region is CSVGLSYNEQFF. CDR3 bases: TGCAGCGTCGGACTTAGCTACAATGAGCAGTTCTTC.

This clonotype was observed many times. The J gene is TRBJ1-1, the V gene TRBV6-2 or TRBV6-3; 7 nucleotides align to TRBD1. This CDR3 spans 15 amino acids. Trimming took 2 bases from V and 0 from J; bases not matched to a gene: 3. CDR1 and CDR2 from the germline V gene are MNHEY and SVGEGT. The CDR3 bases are TGTGCCAGCAGTTACGACAGGGCCATGAACACTGAAGCTTTCTTT. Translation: CASSYDRAMNTEAFF.

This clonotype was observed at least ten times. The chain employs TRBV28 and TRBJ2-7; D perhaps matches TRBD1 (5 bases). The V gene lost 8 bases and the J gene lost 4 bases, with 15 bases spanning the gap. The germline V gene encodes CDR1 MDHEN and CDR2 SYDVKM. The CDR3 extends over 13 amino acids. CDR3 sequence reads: CASWGLKPYEQYF. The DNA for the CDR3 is TGTGCCAGCTGGGGCCTAAAACCGTACGAGCAGTACTTC.

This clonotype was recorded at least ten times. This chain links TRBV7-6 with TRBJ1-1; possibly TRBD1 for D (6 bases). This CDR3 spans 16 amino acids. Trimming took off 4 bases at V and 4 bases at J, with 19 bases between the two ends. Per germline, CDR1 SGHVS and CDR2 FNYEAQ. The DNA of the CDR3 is TGTGCCAGCAGCTCAGTCACGGGGGGCGATGGCACTGAAGCTTTCTTT. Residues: CASSSVTGGDGTEAFF.

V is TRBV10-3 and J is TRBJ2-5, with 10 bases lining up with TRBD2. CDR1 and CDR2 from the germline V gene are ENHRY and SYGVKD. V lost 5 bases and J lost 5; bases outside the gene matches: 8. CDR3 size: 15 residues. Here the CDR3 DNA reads TGTGCCATCAGTACTTCTAGCGGGAGAGGGGAGACCCAGTACTTC. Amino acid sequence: CAISTSSGRGETQYF.

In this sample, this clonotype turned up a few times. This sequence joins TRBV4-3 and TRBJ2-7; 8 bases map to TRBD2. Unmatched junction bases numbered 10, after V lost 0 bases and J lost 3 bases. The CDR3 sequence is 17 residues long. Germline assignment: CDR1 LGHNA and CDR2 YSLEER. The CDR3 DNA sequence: TGCGCCAGCAGCCAAGATCCGACCGGGACTAGGGACTACGAGCAGTACTTC. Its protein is CASSQDPTGTRDYEQYF.